This is a list of T cell receptor beta chains from one sample in a study of blood T cell repertoires in COVID-19. The assay was immunoSEQ multiplex PCR, and TCRdb's table has in-frame clones only and misses some. The top ten hold under 3% of the sample, which has a few hundred thousand clones, around 87% seen once. The specimen sequenced was PBMCs or T cells enriched from blood (not recorded which). The receptors were sampled from a young woman who had recovered from COVID-19. CDR3s include the opening cysteine and the closing phenylalanine or tryptophan. D genes are given only for firm matches. Not all rows give a size; the values are once, few, many and, for expanded clones, a class.

size,D,J,V,CDR3,DNA
NA,NA,TRBJ2-6,TRBV5-6,CASSLAGSAGANVLTF,TGTGCCAGCAGCTTGGCGGGATCCGCTGGGGCCAACGTCCTGACTTTC
NA,NA,TRBJ2-5,TRBV7-6,CASSLGSGGRETQYF,TGTGCCAGCAGCTTAGGGTCTGGGGGCAGGGAGACCCAGTACTTC
NA,TRBD2,TRBJ2-1,TRBV19,CASSLTSGAAPDEQFF,TGTGCCAGTAGTCTTACTAGCGGGGCTGCCCCCGATGAGCAGTTCTTC
NA,TRBD1,TRBJ1-5,TRBV28,CASSLTGQGAYQPQHF,TGTGCCAGCAGTTTAACCGGACAGGGGGCCTATCAGCCCCAGCATTTT
NA,NA,TRBJ2-5,TRBV25-1,CASSGDLRLSSKETQYF,TGTGCCAGCAGCGGAGACCTGAGATTGTCAAGTAAGGAGACCCAGTACTTC
NA,NA,TRBJ2-7,TRBV18,CASSRVFGQGSSEQYF,TGTGCCAGCTCACGAGTTTTCGGGCAGGGAAGTTCCGAGCAGTACTTC
NA,NA,TRBJ1-1,TRBV7-9,CASISEDRSTEAFF,TGTGCCAGCATCTCGGAGGACAGAAGTACTGAAGCTTTCTTT
NA,TRBD1,TRBJ1-4,TRBV7-8,CASSLSLHRGRVEEKLFF,TGTGCCAGCAGCTTATCACTTCATAGGGGGCGCGTGGAAGAAAAACTGTTTTTT
once,TRBD1,TRBJ2-5,TRBV5-6,CASSWTGEETQYF,TGTGCCAGCAGCTGGACAGGAGAAGAGACCCAGTACTTC
NA,TRBD1,TRBJ2-5,TRBV29-1,CSVPEDRVRETQYF,TGCAGCGTTCCGGAAGACAGGGTACGAGAGACCCAGTACTTC
NA,NA,TRBJ1-1,TRBV19,CAARRSEGQAFF,TGTGCCGCCCGGAGGTCGGAGGGGCAAGCTTTCTTT
NA,TRBD2,TRBJ2-5,TRBV20-1,CSASPRRGGVETQYF,TGCAGTGCTAGTCCTCGGCGGGGAGGGGTAGAGACCCAGTACTTC
NA,NA,TRBJ1-2,TRBV2,CASSATGAANYGYTF,TGTGCCAGCAGTGCGACGGGAGCGGCTAACTATGGCTACACCTTC
NA,NA,TRBJ2-2,TRBV29-1,CSVGKNRVSGELFF,TGCAGCGTTGGAAAAAACAGGGTATCCGGGGAGCTGTTTTTT
NA,NA,TRBJ2-5,TRBV6-6,CASNTFTETQYF,TGTGCCAGCAACACCTTCACCGAGACCCAGTACTTC
NA,TRBD2,TRBJ2-3,TRBV11-3,CASSSGLDATDTQYF,TGTGCCAGCAGTTCCGGACTAGATGCCACAGATACGCAGTATTTT
NA,NA,TRBJ1-4,TRBV2,CASSVNRAGAQTTNEKLFF,TGTGCCAGCAGTGTTAACAGGGCCGGAGCACAAACAACTAATGAAAAACTGTTTTTT
NA,NA,TRBJ1-2,TRBV28,CASSLNDRWDNYGYTF,TGTGCCAGCAGTCTAAACGACAGATGGGATAACTATGGCTACACCTTC
NA,TRBD2,TRBJ2-1,TRBV18,CASSSYLTSVQFF,TGTGCCAGCTCGTCTTACCTGACTAGCGTGCAGTTCTTC
NA,NA,TRBJ1-1,TRBV11-2,CASSLDRNTEAFF,TGTGCCAGCAGCCTCGACAGGAACACTGAAGCTTTCTTT
once,TRBD1,TRBJ2-7,TRBV12-3/TRBV12-4,CASSFGTGDEQYF,TGTGCCAGCAGTTTCGGGACAGGGGACGAGCAGTACTTC
NA,NA,TRBJ2-2,TRBV5-1,CASSSDSWQGNTGELFF,TGCGCCAGCAGCTCCGACAGCTGGCAGGGGAACACCGGGGAGCTGTTTTTT